Listed below are T cell receptor beta chains from one sample, sequenced in a study of cytomegalovirus exposure and HLA in healthy donors. Libraries were prepared by immunoSEQ multiplex PCR; TCRdb keeps only in-frame clonotypes and omits some of them. The table records 40,000 or so clones, 60% to 75% of them present only once. The sequencing sample was made of PBMCs. The receptor set was obtained from a man aged 35-49 years in good health and CMV-seronegative. Each CDR3 is given with its conserved first and last residue. The order of the fields is V gene, D gene, J gene, clone size, CDR3 protein, CDR3 DNA. The D gene is left open where the match is weak. For some rows the clone size is stated as once, few or many, or as a class when expanded; others skip it.

v_gene: TRBV5-1
d_gene: -
j_gene: TRBJ2-1
abundance: -
CDR3aa: CASSLVQDSYNEQFF
CDR3nt: TGCGCCAGCAGCTTGGTTCAGGACAGCTACAATGAGCAGTTCTTC

v_gene: TRBV29-1
d_gene: -
j_gene: TRBJ2-2
abundance: few
CDR3aa: CSVVGGAGGELFF
CDR3nt: TGCAGCGTTGTTGGGGGGGCCGGCGGGGAGCTGTTTTTT

v_gene: TRBV7-9
d_gene: -
j_gene: TRBJ2-7
abundance: -
CDR3aa: CASSFAGVAGEQYF
CDR3nt: TGTGCCAGCAGCTTTGCAGGGGTTGCTGGCGAGCAGTACTTC

v_gene: TRBV7-2
d_gene: TRBD1
j_gene: TRBJ1-2
abundance: -
CDR3aa: CASSLGSGTGYGYTF
CDR3nt: TGTGCCAGCAGCTTAGGTTCAGGGACAGGGTATGGCTACACCTTC

v_gene: TRBV15
d_gene: -
j_gene: TRBJ1-2
abundance: few
CDR3aa: CATSTASGDGYTF
CDR3nt: TGTGCCACCAGCACAGCGTCCGGGGATGGCTACACCTTC

v_gene: TRBV4-1
d_gene: -
j_gene: TRBJ2-7
abundance: -
CDR3aa: CASSQDEVGSYEQYF
CDR3nt: TGCGCCAGCAGCCAAGATGAGGTTGGCTCCTACGAGCAGTACTTC

v_gene: TRBV7-2
d_gene: -
j_gene: TRBJ1-1
abundance: few
CDR3aa: CASSLNGEAFF
CDR3nt: TGTGCCAGCAGCCTTAACGGTGAAGCTTTCTTT

v_gene: TRBV28
d_gene: TRBD1
j_gene: TRBJ1-5
abundance: few
CDR3aa: CASRDPGQGIDNQPQHF
CDR3nt: TGTGCCAGCAGGGATCCGGGACAGGGCATTGACAATCAGCCCCAGCATTTT

v_gene: TRBV11-2
d_gene: -
j_gene: TRBJ1-1
abundance: few
CDR3aa: CASSLVPGYTEAFF
CDR3nt: TGTGCCAGCAGCTTAGTACCGGGGTACACTGAAGCTTTCTTT

v_gene: TRBV12-5
d_gene: TRBD1
j_gene: TRBJ1-1
abundance: -
CDR3aa: CASGLVTGATEAFF
CDR3nt: TGTGCTAGTGGTTTGGTCACAGGGGCCACTGAAGCTTTCTTT

v_gene: TRBV4-1
d_gene: -
j_gene: TRBJ1-5
abundance: -
CDR3aa: CASSQDGRGSNQPQHF
CDR3nt: TGCGCCAGCAGCCAAGATGGCCGGGGGAGCAATCAGCCCCAGCATTTT

v_gene: TRBV2
d_gene: -
j_gene: TRBJ1-2
abundance: -
CDR3aa: CASSEAATGYGYTF
CDR3nt: TGTGCCAGCAGTGAAGCCGCGACAGGCTATGGCTACACCTTC

v_gene: TRBV4-1
d_gene: TRBD1
j_gene: TRBJ2-1
abundance: -
CDR3aa: CASSQGDSYNEQFF
CDR3nt: TGCGCCAGCAGCCAAGGGGACAGCTACAATGAGCAGTTCTTC

v_gene: TRBV19
d_gene: -
j_gene: TRBJ1-1
abundance: -
CDR3aa: CASSIDGARRAEAFF
CDR3nt: TGTGCCAGTAGTATCGACGGAGCCAGGAGGGCTGAAGCTTTCTTT

v_gene: TRBV11-2
d_gene: TRBD2
j_gene: TRBJ2-1
abundance: -
CDR3aa: CASSATSVSYNEQFF
CDR3nt: TGTGCCAGCAGCGCGACTAGCGTATCCTACAATGAGCAGTTCTTC

v_gene: TRBV6-6
d_gene: TRBD2
j_gene: TRBJ2-7
abundance: few
CDR3aa: CASSYSSGGARYEQYF
CDR3nt: TGTGCCAGCAGTTACTCGAGCGGGGGGGCCCGGTACGAGCAGTACTTC

v_gene: TRBV14
d_gene: -
j_gene: TRBJ2-6
abundance: -
CDR3aa: CASSQALGRGANVLTF
CDR3nt: TGTGCCAGCAGCCAAGCTCTAGGGAGAGGGGCCAACGTCCTGACTTTC

v_gene: TRBV7-9
d_gene: TRBD2
j_gene: TRBJ2-7
abundance: -
CDR3aa: CASSSTNSGGVYEQYF
CDR3nt: TGTGCCAGCAGCTCCACCAATAGCGGGGGGGTATACGAGCAGTACTTC

v_gene: TRBV15
d_gene: -
j_gene: TRBJ1-6
abundance: once
CDR3aa: CATSRDLTSGSPLHF
CDR3nt: TGTGCCACCAGCAGAGATCTTACCTCAGGGTCACCCCTCCACTTT